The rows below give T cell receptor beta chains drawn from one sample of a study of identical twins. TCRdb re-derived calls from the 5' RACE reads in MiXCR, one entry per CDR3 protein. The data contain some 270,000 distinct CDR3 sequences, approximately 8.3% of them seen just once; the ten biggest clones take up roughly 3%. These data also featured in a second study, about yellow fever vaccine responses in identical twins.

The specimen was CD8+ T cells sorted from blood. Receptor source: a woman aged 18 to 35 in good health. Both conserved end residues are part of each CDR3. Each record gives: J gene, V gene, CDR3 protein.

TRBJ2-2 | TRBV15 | CATSRGILTGELFF
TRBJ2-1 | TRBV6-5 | CASSYGQEVNEQFF
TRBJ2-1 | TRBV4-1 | CASSQDRSAGNSPSSYNEQFF
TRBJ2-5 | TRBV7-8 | CASSLGRYSQETQYF
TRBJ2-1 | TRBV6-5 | CASSYSKTEEQFF
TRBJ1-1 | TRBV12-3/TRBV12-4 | CASSLILGQGATSGTEAFF
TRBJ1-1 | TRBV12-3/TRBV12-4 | CASSPRDAQNTEAFF
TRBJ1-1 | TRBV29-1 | CSVETGNTEAFF
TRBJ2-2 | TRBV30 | CAWRMGGGDTGELFF
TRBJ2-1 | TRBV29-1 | CSVDRGRTYEQFF
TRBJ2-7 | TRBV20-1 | CSAREGQSYEQYF
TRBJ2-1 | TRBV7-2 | CASSTRDGYNEQFF
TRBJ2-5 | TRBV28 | CASSYGAAETQYF
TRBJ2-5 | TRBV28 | CASSLFLLEGGSKETQYF